The 11 T cell receptor beta chains below come from one sample, sequenced in a study of blood T cell repertoires in COVID-19. Measured with immunoSEQ multiplex PCR; TCRdb has only the in-frame clones, and not every one. The sample has roughly 62,000 clones, about 80% seen once. Sequencing was done on a sample of peripheral blood. The receptors come from a man in his fifties or sixties with acute or convalescent COVID-19.

This rearrangement joins TRBV5-1 to TRBJ2-7; perhaps TRBD2 as D (5 bases). The CDR3 consists of 15 residues. V was clipped by 3 bases and J by 2 bases, with 15 bases between them. Germline CDR1 and CDR2: SGHRS and YFSETQ. The CDR3 DNA is TGCGCCAGCAGCTCCTTTGAGGGCTTCGCCTACGAGCAGTACTTC. Protein product: CASSSFEGFAYEQYF.

The CDR3 bases are TGTGCCAGCAGTTTGGGGGCAGAGACCCAGTACTTC. Translating gives CASSLGAETQYF. This chain joins TRBV6-5 and TRBJ2-5; tentatively, D is TRBD1 (6 bases). Germline CDR1 reads MNHEY; CDR2 reads SVGAGI. The length of the CDR3 is 12 residues. V dropped 4 bases and J dropped 4 bases, with 7 bases sitting between them.

This chain connects TRBV2 to TRBJ2-3, with 14 bases lining up with TRBD2. J was trimmed by 2 bases and V by 8 bases; bases with no gene match: 6. This CDR3 comprises 16 residues. Looked up from germline, CDR1 is SNHLY and CDR2 is FYNNEI. The CDR3 DNA follows: TGTGCCAGCCTTAGACTAGCGGGGGGGACCACAGATACGCAGTATTTT. Its protein product is CASLRLAGGTTDTQYF.

This clone has a single count. The chain has TRBV4-2 and TRBJ2-3, with TRBD2 as a possible D gene (5 bases). CDR1 LGHNA and CDR2 YNFKEQ come from the germline V gene. The ends were cut back, 0 bases at V and 1 base at J, with 14 bases in the middle. The CDR3 is 17 amino acids. Written as DNA, the CDR3 is TGTGCCAGCAGCCAAGAAGGAGGTCCCTCGCGCACAGATACGCAGTATTTT. It encodes CASSQEGGPSRTDTQYF.

The gene calls are TRBV5-4 and TRBJ1-5, with 7 positions matching TRBD1. V lost 9 bases and J lost 7; bases outside the gene matches: 16. The CDR3 runs to 15 residues. Germline V CDR1 and CDR2: SGHNT, YYREEE (reference sequence). The CDR3 is CATGEGGQDAQPQHF. The CDR3 bases are TGTGCCACTGGGGAAGGCGGACAGGACGCGCAGCCCCAGCATTTT.

The rearrangement joins TRBV27 to TRBJ1-5, with a possible D match to TRBD1 (5 bases). The germline V and J ends were trimmed by 4 bases and 7 bases, with 11 bases remaining between them. Germline V gene lookup returns CDR1 MNHEY and CDR2 SMNVEV (reference sequence). This CDR3 has 13 amino acids. The CDR3 loop reads CASSSGSGQPQHF. The CDR3 bases are TGTGCCAGCAGTTCAGGGAGCGGGCAGCCCCAGCATTTT.

The V and J genes are TRBV21-1 and TRBJ1-6. TRBV21-1 is a pseudogene. CDR3 size: 14 residues. CDR3 nucleotide sequence: TGTGCCAGCAGCAAAGGTGGAGGCCTTTCACCCCTCCACTTT. It codes for CASSKGGGLSPLHF.

The genes are TRBV28 and TRBJ1-3; D is uncertain. There are 13 residues in the CDR3. The germline V gene encodes CDR1 MDHEN and CDR2 SYDVKM. Trimming left V 2 bases short and J 4 bases short, with 6 bases between. The CDR3 protein is CASSLDGGNTIYF. DNA for the CDR3: TGTGCCAGCAGTTTAGACGGGGGAAACACCATATATTTT.

The rearrangement links TRBV10-3 to TRBJ1-6, with 9 bases lining up with TRBD1. This CDR3 contains 15 residues. The V segment lost 8 bases and the J segment 5 bases; nucleotides outside the gene matches: 7. Germline CDR1 and CDR2: ENHRY and SYGVKD. In DNA form, the CDR3 reads TGTGCCATCGGGACTACAGGGGGCAATAATTCACCCCTCCACTTT. It specifies CAIGTTGGNNSPLHF.

This chain links TRBV14 with TRBJ1-2; D is uncertain. V was cut by 2 bases and J by 5 bases, with 12 bases left in between. In germline, CDR1 is SGHDN, CDR2 FVKESK. The CDR3 totals 14 residues. CDR3 residues: CASSQITTDYGYTF. The CDR3 bases are TGTGCCAGCAGCCAAATAACGACTGATTATGGCTACACCTTC.

In its sample, this clone was seen once. The V and J genes are TRBV10-2 and TRBJ2-3; 7 bases map to TRBD1. The CDR3 is 13 amino acids. Germline CDR1 reads WSHSY; CDR2 reads SAAADI. V lost 6 bases to trimming and J lost 2 bases; unmatched junction nucleotides: 2. CDR3 nucleotide sequence: TGCGCCAGCAGACAGGGGTACACAGATACGCAGTATTTT. It codes for CASRQGYTDTQYF.